The subject of this entry is one T cell receptor (beta chain). Its antigen remains unknown. The sample belongs to a study of CXCR3-negative and CXCR3-positive naive CD8 T cells. The TRB cDNA libraries were prepared by 5' RACE with UMI labels. Reprocessing the 5' RACE reads, TCRdb reports a single entry for every CDR3 protein and omits DNA. The sample data list under 85,000 distinct CDR3 sequences. Study results and caveats: Memory CD8+ cells had much lower diversity, and both naive subsets had comparably high diversity.

The receptor was derived from a human donor in good health. Some clones in this sample may be carry-over from other donors' samples. Specimen: naive CXCR3- CD8+ T cells from blood. The sample's subset: CD45RO-CCR7+CD27+CD95- naive CD8+ T cells lacking CXCR3 (TNR3-).

The CDR3 here is CASNHQPSYEQYF. The V gene is TRBV28, the J gene TRBJ2-7. CDR1 is MDHEN and CDR2 is SYDVKM in the germline V gene. This CDR3 is built from 13 residues.